One and the same sample provided the 7 T cell receptor beta chains below, sequenced in a study of cytomegalovirus exposure and HLA in healthy donors. Primers: 60 Vbeta forward and 13 Jbeta reverse. Data came from immunoSEQ multiplex PCR; TCRdb stores just in-frame clones and leaves some out. The sample lists some 150,000 clones, about 80% occurring once. The sequencing input was PBMCs. The receptor set was obtained from a woman under 40 in good health and CMV-seropositive.

This clone was recorded only once. The V and J genes are TRBV4-3 and TRBJ2-5, with D tentatively TRBD2 (5 bases). The germline V and J ends were trimmed by 0 bases and 1 base, with 12 bases remaining between them. This CDR3 is 16 amino acids long. Germline V gene sequence: CDR1 LGHNA, CDR2 YSLEER. CDR3 sequence: CASSQEYRDFQETQYF. As DNA, the CDR3 is TGCGCCAGCAGCCAAGAATATCGGGATTTCCAAGAGACCCAGTACTTC.

The chain joins TRBV7-9 to TRBJ2-5; TRBD1 matches at 7 bases. In germline, CDR1 is SEHNR, CDR2 FQNEAQ (reference sequence). V dropped 10 bases and J dropped 4; count of bases not matched to a gene: 9. The CDR3 covers 13 residues. CDR3 DNA sequence: TGTGCCACCGCAGCCGACAGGGCAGAGACCCAGTACTTC. It codes for CATAADRAETQYF.

V and J are TRBV6-1 and TRBJ1-1; TRBD1 agrees at 8 bases. J gave up 2 bases and V 4 bases, and 6 bases lay outside the gene matches. CDR1 MNHNS and CDR2 SASEGT come from the germline V gene. The CDR3 contains 15 residues. This chain's CDR3 is CASSALTGVNTEAFF. Here the CDR3 DNA reads TGTGCCAGCAGTGCTCTGACAGGGGTAAACACTGAAGCTTTCTTT.

Regarding this clone: Additional DNA sequences in this sample encode the identical CDR3. This chain joins TRBV6-6 and TRBJ1-5, with 8 bases aligning to TRBD1. Per the germline V gene, CDR1 is MNHNY and CDR2 is SVGAGI (reference sequence). The J segment lost 7 bases and the V segment lost 7 bases, leaving 9 bases of the junction unmatched. The CDR3 loop spans 14 amino acids. The CDR3 here is CASTETGERQPQHF. Written as DNA, the CDR3 is TGTGCCAGCACCGAGACAGGGGAACGCCAGCCCCAGCATTTT.

This chain joins TRBV7-2 and TRBJ1-2; D not resolved. Per the germline V gene, CDR1 is SGHTA and CDR2 is FQGNSA. The CDR3 runs to 14 residues. The V and J ends lost 2 bases and 2 bases respectively, with 9 bases between them. The CDR3 DNA sequence: TGTGCCAGCAGCTTAATGGTACAGAACTATGGCTACACCTTC. It is translated as CASSLMVQNYGYTF.

On this clone itself: This same CDR3 is encoded by further DNA sequences in the sample. The chain employs TRBV5-1 and TRBJ2-5; tentative D call: TRBD2 (6 bases). The germline V gene encodes CDR1 SGHRS and CDR2 YFSETQ. V was clipped by 8 bases and J by 5 bases, with 10 bases between them. The CDR3 loop spans 11 amino acids. CDR3 sequence: CASRREETQYF. In DNA form, the CDR3 reads TGCGCCAGTAGACGGGAGGAGACCCAGTACTTC.

The chain couples TRBV5-1 to TRBJ1-1, with 7 bases matching TRBD1. V lost 0 bases and J lost 4; bases outside the gene matches: 6. There are 15 residues in the CDR3. CDR1 and CDR2 (germline): SGHRS, YFSETQ. DNA for the CDR3: TGCGCCAGCAGCTTGGATGCAGGGGGGACCACTGAAGCTTTCTTT. Translation gives CASSLDAGGTTEAFF. Looking up the rest from reference TRBV5-1 and TRBJ1-1 gives the full variable domain: KAGVTQTPRYLIKTRGQQVTLSCSPISGHRSVSWYQQTPGQGLQFLFEYFSETQRNKGNFPGRFSGRQFSNSRSEMNVSTLELGDSALYLCASSLDAGGTTEAFFGQGTRLTVV.